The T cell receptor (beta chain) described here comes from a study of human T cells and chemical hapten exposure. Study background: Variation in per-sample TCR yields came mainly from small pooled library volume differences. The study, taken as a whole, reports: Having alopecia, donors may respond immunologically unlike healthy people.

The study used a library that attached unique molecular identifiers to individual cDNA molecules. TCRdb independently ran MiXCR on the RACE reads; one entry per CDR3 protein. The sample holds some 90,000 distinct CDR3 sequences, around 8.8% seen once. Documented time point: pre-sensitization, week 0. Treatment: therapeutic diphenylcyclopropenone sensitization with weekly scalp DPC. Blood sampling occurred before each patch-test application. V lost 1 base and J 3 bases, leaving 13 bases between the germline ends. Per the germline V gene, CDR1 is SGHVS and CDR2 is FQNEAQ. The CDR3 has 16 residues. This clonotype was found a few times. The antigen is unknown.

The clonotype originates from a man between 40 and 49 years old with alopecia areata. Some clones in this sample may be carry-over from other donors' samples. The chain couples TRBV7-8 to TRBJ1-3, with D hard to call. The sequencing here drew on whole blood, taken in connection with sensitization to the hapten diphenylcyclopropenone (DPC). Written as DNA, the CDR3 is TGTGCCAGCAGCTTAGGATTTAGAGTCGGTGGAAACACCATATATTTT. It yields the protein CASSLGFRVGGNTIYF.